Shown below are 14 T cell receptor beta chains from a single sample sequenced in a study of somatic mutations in cytotoxic T cells in rheumatoid arthritis (dated by TCRdb to about 2017). Libraries came from the immunoSEQ multiplex PCR assay. TCRdb limited this immuneACCESS table to in-frame rearrangements with V and J called. A share of clones is missing; checked studies link under half to unresolved V genes, and the rest is unexplained. In all, the sample holds 30,000 to 45,000 clones, and 84% of those were seen once. The ten largest clones represent roughly 3.2% of the sample. Material for sequencing was CD8+ T cells sorted from blood. The receptors were sampled from a man between 40 and 49 years old in good health.

The count of this clone is one. The V and J genes are TRBV23-1 and TRBJ1-1; D is possibly TRBD1 (6 bases). TRBV23-1 is marked as an open reading frame, function uncertain. The CDR3 is made up of 17 amino acids. Trimming stripped 2 bases from V and 1 base from J, with 17 bases between. This chain's CDR3 is CASSQGLMGARNTEAFF. CDR3 DNA: TGCGCCAGCAGTCAAGGCCTCATGGGGGCGCGGAACACTGAAGCTTTCTTT.

This chain uses TRBV11-2 with TRBJ2-1, with no clear D. Per germline, CDR1 SGHAT and CDR2 FQNNGV. Trimming stripped 4 bases from V and 4 bases from J, with 8 bases between. The CDR3 has 13 residues. CDR3 amino acids: CASSYTDYNEQFF. For the CDR3, the DNA is TGTGCCAGCAGCTATACGGATTACAATGAGCAGTTCTTC.

The rearrangement uses TRBV6-5 and TRBJ1-5; no firm D call. This CDR3 is built from 12 residues. V was shortened by 7 bases and J by 4 bases, with 8 bases between the two germline ends. CDR1 and CDR2 from the germline V gene are MNHEY and SVGAGI. As DNA, the CDR3 is TGTGCCAGCAACACCTTTAATCAGCCCCAGCATTTT. The encoded protein is CASNTFNQPQHF.

This clone was detected only a few times. The J gene is TRBJ1-1, the V gene TRBV27; D call uncertain. In germline, CDR1 is MNHEY, CDR2 SMNVEV (reference sequence). The CDR3 is 13 residues long. Deletions cut 4 bases from V and 4 bases from J, with 10 bases between. CDR3 coding DNA: TGTGCCAGCAGTTGGGGAAAAGGCACTGAAGCTTTCTTT. Amino acids: CASSWGKGTEAFF.

The chain couples TRBV5-6 to TRBJ2-7, with D perhaps TRBD2 (5 bases). Trimming shortened V by 4 bases and J by 0 bases, and 14 bases separated the two germline ends. The CDR3 consists of 15 residues. Germline assignment: CDR1 SGHDT and CDR2 YYEEEE. CDR3 in amino acids: CASSSVGKSSYEQYF. CDR3 sequence (DNA): TGTGCCAGCAGCAGCGTCGGGAAGAGCTCCTACGAGCAGTACTTC.

The chain is built from TRBV29-1 and TRBJ2-1; weak D call: TRBD2 (5 bases). V lost 5 bases to trimming and J lost 5 bases, with 16 bases between them. Germline CDR1 reads SQVTM; CDR2 reads ANQGSEA. CDR3 length equals 14 residues. CDR3 protein: CSVLLATSNNEQFF. In nucleotides, the CDR3 is TGCAGCGTTCTATTAGCGACCTCTAACAATGAGCAGTTCTTC.

This rearrangement joins TRBV10-3 to TRBJ2-3; D is possibly TRBD1 or TRBD2 (5 bases each). The CDR3 is made up of 13 amino acids. Germline V gives CDR1 ENHRY, CDR2 SYGVKD. V was shortened by 6 bases and J by 0 bases, with 7 bases between the two germline ends. The CDR3 region is CAISGDSTDTQYF. The CDR3 region has the DNA TGTGCCATCAGCGGGGACAGCACAGATACGCAGTATTTT.

The rearrangement uses TRBV28 and TRBJ1-1; D call uncertain. The CDR3 is 17 amino acids. V lost 2 bases and J 0 bases, leaving 16 bases between the germline ends. Germline V gene sequence: CDR1 MDHEN, CDR2 SYDVKM. Written as DNA, the CDR3 is TGTGCCAGCAGTTTAACCCTCTCTGACATCCTGAACACTGAAGCTTTCTTT. Translating gives CASSLTLSDILNTEAFF.

The count of this clone is one. The chain is built from TRBV5-1 and TRBJ2-5, with 11 nucleotides matching TRBD2. Germline CDR1 SGHRS, CDR2 YFSETQ. V lost 0 bases to trimming and J lost 0 bases; unmatched junction nucleotides: 7. The CDR3 totals 18 residues. The CDR3 DNA reads TGCGCCAGCAGCTTGGCACTAGCGGGAGAGATGAACCAAGAGACCCAGTACTTC. Translation: CASSLALAGEMNQETQYF.

The V and J genes are TRBV4-2 and TRBJ2-7; D remains ambiguous. Looked up from germline, CDR1 is LGHNA and CDR2 is YNFKEQ. The CDR3 consists of 16 residues. The ends were cut back, 1 base at V and 0 bases at J, with 13 bases in the middle. CDR3 sequence: CASSQGAALSSYEQYF. In DNA, the CDR3 is TGTGCCAGCAGCCAAGGAGCAGCGCTGAGCTCCTACGAGCAGTACTTC.

The chain combines TRBV9 with TRBJ2-2; 7 nucleotides match TRBD2. The CDR3 is 16 amino acids. With V trimmed by 0 bases and J by 3 bases, 5 bases remained unmatched. In germline, CDR1 is SGDLS, CDR2 YYNGEE. The chain's CDR3 is CASSVVPAGDTGELFF. The CDR3 DNA sequence: TGTGCCAGCAGCGTAGTCCCTGCGGGAGACACCGGGGAGCTGTTTTTT.

V is TRBV2 and J is TRBJ2-6; TRBD1 aligns across 11 bases. V lost 7 bases to trimming and J lost 0 bases; unmatched junction nucleotides: 2. The CDR3 totals 16 residues. The germline V gene has CDR1 SNHLY and CDR2 FYNNEI. CDR3 bases: TGTGCCAGCACCGGGACAGGGGGCTCTGGGGCCAACGTCCTGACTTTC. Translating it yields CASTGTGGSGANVLTF.

This rearrangement joins TRBV27 to TRBJ2-7, with no clear D. The germline V and J ends were trimmed by 2 bases and 2 bases, with 10 bases remaining between them. Germline V gene data show CDR1 as MNHEY and CDR2 as SMNVEV (reference sequence). The CDR3 has 14 amino acids. The CDR3 here is CASSLKAETYEQYF. Written as DNA, the CDR3 is TGTGCCAGCAGTTTAAAGGCGGAGACCTACGAGCAGTACTTC.

The CDR3 nucleotides read TGTGCCAGCAGTTCCGGGACTAGCGGTTACAATGAGCAGTTCTTC. Protein: CASSSGTSGYNEQFF. The chain has TRBV6-5 and TRBJ2-1; TRBD2 agrees at 11 bases. Germline loops: CDR1 MNHEY, CDR2 SVGAGI. V gave up 4 bases and J gave up 4 bases; unmatched junction bases: 3. The CDR3 has 15 residues.